This entry lists 4 T cell receptor beta chains sequenced from one sample in a study of breast tumors, draining lymph nodes, adjacent tissues. Via MiXCR, TCRdb re-called the multiplex PCR reads, giving one row per CDR3 protein. The repertoire consists of more than 80,000 distinct CDR3 sequences, with more than 30% occurring once and the leading ten covering approximately 5%. Axillary draining lymph nodes of breast cancer patients supplied the node samples. Sequences were obtained from axillary lymph node tissue. The source is a female donor with breast cancer. Some clones in this sample may be carry-over from other donors' samples.

This clonotype was observed many times. The chain employs TRBV6-5 and TRBJ2-5; TRBD1 is a possible D gene (6 bases). The V gene lost 4 bases and the J gene lost 5 bases, with 20 bases spanning the gap. CDR3 size: 16 residues. The V gene's germline CDR1 is MNHEY and CDR2 SVGAGI. CDR3 amino acids: CASSSSVGALLETQYF. CDR3 in DNA: TGTGCCAGCAGTTCTTCTGTGGGGGCGCTCTTGGAGACCCAGTACTTC.

This clonotype was found many times. The rearrangement joins TRBV9 to TRBJ2-5; the D call may be TRBD1 or TRBD2 (5 bases each). Trimming cost V 0 bases and J 2 bases, with 11 bases left between them. The CDR3 is 15 residues long. CDR1 is SGDLS, CDR2 YYNGEE, per germline. Written as DNA, the CDR3 is TGTGCCAGCAGCGTAGGAGGGACGCAACAAGAGACCCAGTACTTC. It specifies CASSVGGTQQETQYF.

At least ten counts were recorded for this clonotype. The chain combines TRBV6-1 with TRBJ1-6; no clear D gene. The V and J ends lost 3 bases and 8 bases respectively, with 8 bases between them. CDR3 length: 13 amino acids. CDR1 is MNHNS, CDR2 SASEGT, per germline. The CDR3 here is CASSDWQDSPLHF. CDR3 nucleotide sequence: TGTGCCAGCAGTGACTGGCAGGATTCACCCCTCCACTTT.

There are many counts of this clonotype. V gene TRBV3-1 combines with J gene TRBJ1-3; possibly TRBD1 for D (5 bases). Trimming left V 2 bases short and J 4 bases short, with 9 bases between. CDR1 is LGHDT, CDR2 YNNKEL, per germline (reference sequence). The CDR3 length is 14 residues. This CDR3 is CASSQWGTGNTIYF. Written as DNA, the CDR3 is TGTGCCAGCAGCCAATGGGGCACGGGAAACACCATATATTTT.